This note documents a single TCR beta chain sequence. This entry comes from a study of T cells in tumors after PD-1 blockade. Study context: Excluded were patients with checkpoint blockade, immunosuppressants, or radiotherapy or other anti-cancer therapy within 4 weeks.

Generated by immunoSEQ multiplex PCR, the TCRdb table keeps only in-frame clones and is missing some. Among about 48,000 clones, 81% were seen once, and the ten largest hold about 4%. This CDR3 spans 12 amino acids. Germline loops: CDR1 LNHDA, CDR2 SQIVND (reference sequence). Trimming stripped 7 bases from V and 5 bases from J, with 11 bases between. Genomic DNA template from tumor biopsies or peripheral blood, 616 ng to 6,004 ng input. The sample in question was PBMCs, obtained before anti-PD-1 treatment. This chain joins TRBV19 and TRBJ2-5; D may be TRBD2 (5 bases). This TCR was sampled from a human donor with basal cell carcinoma. For the CDR3, the DNA is TGTGCCAGTAACGGGGATCGGGAGACCCAGTACTTC. Translated: CASNGDRETQYF.